This TCR beta chain appears in the sequencing data of a study of cytomegalovirus exposure and HLA in healthy donors. Assay used: immunoSEQ multiplex PCR; TCRdb lists only in-frame clones, some missing. The sample yields approximately 90,000 clones, approximately 93% seen once. About this clone itself: Its target is unknown.

While the first cohort had 600 to 800 subjects, the donors belonged to the separate validation cohort of 100 to 150 subjects. Trimming took 3 bases from V and 0 from J; bases not matched to a gene: 8. The germline gives CDR1 SQVTM, CDR2 ANQGSEA. The CDR3 is 15 amino acids. Study-wide results and limits: Reports indicated that the classifier achieved high specificity and sensitivity in diagnosing cytomegalovirus status.

The sequenced sample was PBMCs. The V gene is TRBV29-1, the J gene TRBJ2-7, with 7 bases matching TRBD1. This receptor was taken from a woman aged 25 to 39 in good health and CMV-seropositive. The CDR3 bases are TGCAGCGTTGATCCAGAGACAGGGAACTCCTACGAGCAGTACTTC. Its translation is CSVDPETGNSYEQYF.